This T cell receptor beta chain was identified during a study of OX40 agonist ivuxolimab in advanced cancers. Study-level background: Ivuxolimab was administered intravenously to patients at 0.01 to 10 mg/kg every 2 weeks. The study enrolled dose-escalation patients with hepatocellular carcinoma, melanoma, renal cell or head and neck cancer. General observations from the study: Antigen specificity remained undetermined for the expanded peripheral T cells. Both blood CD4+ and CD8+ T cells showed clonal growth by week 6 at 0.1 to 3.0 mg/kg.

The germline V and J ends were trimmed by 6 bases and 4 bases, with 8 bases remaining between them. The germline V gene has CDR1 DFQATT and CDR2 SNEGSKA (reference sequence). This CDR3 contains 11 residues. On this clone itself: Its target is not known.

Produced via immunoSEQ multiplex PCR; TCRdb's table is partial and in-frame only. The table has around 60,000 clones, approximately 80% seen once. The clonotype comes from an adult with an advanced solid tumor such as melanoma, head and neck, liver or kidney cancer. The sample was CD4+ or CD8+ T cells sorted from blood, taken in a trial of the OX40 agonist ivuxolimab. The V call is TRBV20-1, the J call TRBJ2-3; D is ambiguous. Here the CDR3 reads CSARTADTQYF. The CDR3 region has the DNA TGCAGTGCCCGAACCGCAGATACGCAGTATTTT.